The 21 T cell receptor beta chains below come from one sample, sequenced in a study of post-analysis software for immune sequencing data (dated by TCRdb to 2013 to 2016). The antigens of these receptors remain unknown. The library was produced with PCR. The instrument given in TCRdb is Illumina HiSeq 2500. To reduce PCR and sequencing biases, unique molecular identifiers were built into the TCR beta cDNA libraries. TCRdb trimmed public reads at Q25 via fastp, called clones via MiXCR and kept in-frame beta chains. Entries that share a CDR3 protein sequence are merged under the most common genes and DNA. For this sample the table gives over 700,000 distinct CDR3 sequences, of which roughly 29% were detected only once. The ten top clones hold more than 0.55% of the sample. Overall study outcomes, separate from this receptor: Four or five TRBV segments, including TRBV5-6, TRBV5-1 and TRBV20-1, were significantly more frequent in patients than controls.

The sequencing sample was made of blood. The source is a girl between 10 and 17 years old with multiple sclerosis.

Concerning this clonotype itself: The junction and the germline gene differ at one end; a read error may be behind it. The V call is TRBV12-3 or TRBV12-4, the J call TRBJ2-3; D uncertain. CDR3 length: 11 amino acids. The CDR3 is CARARTDAQYF. CDR3 nucleotides: TGTGCCAGAGCGAGAACAGATGCGCAGTATTTT.

The chain couples TRBV7-2 to TRBJ2-7; D gene uncertain. Trimming pared 5 bases from V and 3 bases from J, leaving 26 bases between. Germline CDR1 is SGHTA and CDR2 is FQGNSA. The CDR3 contains 18 residues. This chain's CDR3 is CASSAQPPLWGTHYEQYF. CDR3 nucleotide sequence: TGTGCCAGCAGCGCACAGCCTCCCCTCTGGGGAACGCACTACGAGCAGTACTTC.

Only a few counts were recorded for this clonotype. J is TRBJ2-5 and V is TRBV7-2; D perhaps matches TRBD2 (6 bases). Germline V gene sequence: CDR1 SGHTA, CDR2 FQGNSA. V lost 1 base and J lost 9, with 21 bases in between. The CDR3 has 16 residues. The DNA for the CDR3 is TGTGCCAGCAGCTTAGGGGGTAGCGGAGGGTATGGACCCCAGTACTTC. Amino acids: CASSLGGSGGYGPQYF.

The chain employs TRBV12-3 or TRBV12-4 and TRBJ2-5; the D gene is possibly TRBD2 (5 bases). The V and J ends lost 9 bases and 1 base respectively, with 15 bases between them. The CDR3 consists of 14 residues. The DNA of the CDR3 is TGTGCCAGTACTCCCTCGGACTTCCAAGAGACCCAGTACTTC. The encoded protein is CASTPSDFQETQYF.

This clonotype has just a few counts. The chain has TRBV2 and TRBJ2-3, with 7 bases matching TRBD2. V lost 7 bases and J lost 5; bases outside the gene matches: 6. The CDR3 is made up of 13 amino acids. Germline assignment: CDR1 SNHLY and CDR2 FYNNEI. CDR3 loop: CASTRETGDTQYF. The DNA of the CDR3 is TGTGCCAGCACGCGGGAGACCGGAGATACGCAGTATTTT.

The chain joins TRBV7-2 to TRBJ2-1; tentative D call: TRBD2 (6 bases). Trimming removed 4 bases at V and 0 bases at J, with 13 bases between. There are 16 residues in the CDR3. The V gene's germline CDR1 is SGHTA and CDR2 FQGNSA. The CDR3 loop is CASSSGRGDSYNEQFF. In DNA form, the CDR3 reads TGTGCCAGCAGCTCTGGGCGGGGTGACTCCTACAATGAGCAGTTCTTC.

This chain links TRBV12-3 or TRBV12-4 with TRBJ1-3; D gene uncertain. Trimming cost V 4 bases and J 0 bases, with 13 bases left between them. The CDR3 is 16 residues long. The CDR3 protein is CASSWQEPHSGNTIYF. DNA of the CDR3: TGTGCCAGCAGTTGGCAGGAGCCTCACTCTGGAAACACCATATATTTT.

This clonotype has at least ten counts. The chain combines TRBV10-3 with TRBJ2-3; TRBD1 agrees at 8 bases. CDR3 size: 16 residues. V lost 6 bases to trimming and J lost 6 bases; unmatched junction nucleotides: 14. CDR1 is ENHRY, CDR2 SYGVKD, per germline. The CDR3 reads CAISPGTGGGLDTQYF. The CDR3, as DNA: TGTGCCATCAGCCCCGGGACAGGTGGAGGATTGGATACGCAGTATTTT.

The rearrangement joins TRBV4-3 to TRBJ2-1; TRBD2 might be the D (5 bases). This CDR3 contains 16 residues. Germline assignment: CDR1 LGHNA and CDR2 YSLEER. V shed 0 bases and J shed 0 bases, with 9 bases lying between them. The CDR3 here is CASSQDVGSSYNEQFF. As DNA, the CDR3 is TGCGCCAGCAGCCAAGATGTGGGGAGCTCCTACAATGAGCAGTTCTTC.

In this sample, this clonotype turned up a few times. This chain connects TRBV7-9 to TRBJ2-5, with 7 bases identical to TRBD1. J was trimmed by 1 base and V by 4 bases; bases with no gene match: 3. Germline CDR1 reads SEHNR; CDR2 reads FQNEAQ (reference sequence). The CDR3 is 14 amino acids. The CDR3: CASSWYRGQETQYF. CDR3 nucleotides: TGTGCCAGCAGCTGGTACAGGGGCCAAGAGACCCAGTACTTC.

The chain carries TRBV5-1 and TRBJ2-7, with 7 bases identical to TRBD1. CDR1 SGHRS and CDR2 YFSETQ come from the germline V gene. This CDR3 is built from 14 residues. V trimming: 4 bases; J trimming: 1 base; junction bases outside the gene matches: 5. CDR3 sequence: CASSPTGYSYEQYF. Here the CDR3 DNA reads TGCGCCAGCAGCCCGACAGGGTATTCCTACGAGCAGTACTTC.

The V and J genes are TRBV4-1 and TRBJ2-2; no reliable D call. Germline assignment: CDR1 MGHRA and CDR2 YSYEKL. The CDR3 totals 15 residues. The V gene lost 0 bases and the J gene lost 1 base, with 6 bases spanning the gap. The CDR3 bases are TGCGCCAGCAGCCAAGAAAAGGGGAACACCGGGGAGCTGTTTTTT. This translates into CASSQEKGNTGELFF.

This clonotype was seen more than once but under ten times. The chain joins TRBV6-1 to TRBJ1-2; no definite D call. The V end was cut by 1 base, the J end by 9 bases, with 9 bases between. CDR3 length equals 12 residues. The germline V gene encodes CDR1 MNHNS and CDR2 SASEGT. This chain's CDR3 is CASSEDSTSYTF. The CDR3 DNA is TGTGCCAGCAGTGAAGACTCGACAAGCTACACCTTC.

This sequence joins TRBV5-1 and TRBJ2-1; 8 nucleotides align to TRBD2. V shed 4 bases and J 0 bases; nucleotides not matched to a gene: 9. The CDR3 has 17 residues. In germline, CDR1 is SGHRS, CDR2 YFSETQ. CDR3 sequence reads: CASSPFAGGNSYNEQFF. The CDR3 nucleotides read TGCGCCAGCAGCCCTTTCGCGGGGGGCAACTCCTACAATGAGCAGTTCTTC.

The chain joins TRBV20-1 to TRBJ2-5; no firm D call. V was pared by 4 bases and J by 5 bases, with 14 bases between. Germline V CDR1 and CDR2: DFQATT, SNEGSKA (reference sequence). The length of the CDR3 is 13 residues. CDR3 in DNA: TGCAGTGCTATTACTCGTTATTCGGAGACCCAGTACTTC. Its translation: CSAITRYSETQYF.

V and J are TRBV7-9 and TRBJ2-1; 10 bases match TRBD2. Unmatched junction bases numbered 8, after V lost 4 bases and J lost 5 bases. The CDR3 extends over 16 amino acids. Germline loops: CDR1 SEHNR, CDR2 FQNEAQ (reference sequence). The DNA for the CDR3 is TGTGCCAGCAGCTCCCACCCTAGCGGGAGAAACAATGAGCAGTTCTTC. It encodes CASSSHPSGRNNEQFF. Filled out from reference TRBV7-9 and TRBJ2-1, the complete variable domain reads DTGVSQNPRHKITKRGQNVTFRCDPISEHNRLYWYRQTLGQGPEFLTYFQNEAQLEKSRLLSDRFSAERPKGSFSTLEIQRTEQGDSAMYLCASSSHPSGRNNEQFFGPGTRLTVL.

The rearrangement links TRBV20-1 to TRBJ2-3, with 14 bases lining up with TRBD2. The CDR3 is 16 amino acids. The J segment lost 4 bases and the V segment lost 5 bases, leaving 8 bases of the junction unmatched. The V gene's germline CDR1 is DFQATT and CDR2 SNEGSKA (reference sequence). CDR3 in amino acids: CSAPRLAGGRADTQYF. Here the CDR3 DNA reads TGCAGTGCTCCCCGACTAGCGGGAGGGAGGGCAGATACGCAGTATTTT.

The chain uses TRBV20-1 and TRBJ2-7; D might be TRBD1 (7 bases). Germline V gene lookup returns CDR1 DFQATT and CDR2 SNEGSKA (reference sequence). With 1 base removed from V and 5 bases from J, the gap between germline ends came to 24 bases. This CDR3 region has 17 residues. CDR3 in DNA: TGCAGTGCTAGAGTTATACGGCAGGGGGGTGATTCCCACGAGCAGTACTTC. Its translation is CSARVIRQGGDSHEQYF.

This clonotype was found a few times. The genes are TRBV28 and TRBJ2-1, with TRBD2 matching 11 bases. The CDR3 loop spans 16 amino acids. Germline V CDR1 and CDR2: MDHEN, SYDVKM. The junction had 10 bases not matched to a gene; V was cut back by 3 bases and J by 9 bases. CDR3 nucleotides: TGTGCCAGCAGTTTGACCCCTAGCGGGGGGTGGAGTGAGCAGTTCTTC. Residues: CASSLTPSGGWSEQFF.

The rearrangement joins TRBV14 to TRBJ2-7; tentatively, D is TRBD2 (5 bases). Germline V CDR1 and CDR2: SGHDN, FVKESK. The CDR3 is 16 residues long. V lost 0 bases, J lost 0 bases, and 12 bases lay in between. The CDR3 is CASSQDEGSISYEQYF. The CDR3 DNA sequence: TGTGCCAGCAGCCAAGATGAGGGATCCATCTCCTACGAGCAGTACTTC.

The sample holds a few counts of this clonotype. The chain combines TRBV6-2 or TRBV6-3 with TRBJ1-5; unclear D gene. Germline V CDR1 and CDR2: MNHEY, SVGEGT. Trimming took off 5 bases at V and 4 bases at J, with 30 bases between the two ends. The length of the CDR3 is 20 residues. CDR3 region: CASSRQSLPRSGELNQPQHF. CDR3 coding DNA: TGTGCCAGCAGTCGCCAGTCCCTACCTCGATCGGGAGAATTAAATCAGCCCCAGCATTTT.